This T cell receptor (beta chain) appears in the sequencing data of a study of regulatory T cells in long-lasting Graves disease. CDR1 is SGDLS, CDR2 YYNGEE, per germline. CDR3 length equals 15 residues. Trimming took off 0 bases at V and 4 bases at J, with 11 bases between the two ends. General observations from the study: Fewer public clonotypes were shared by new patients (about 940) than by persistent patients (fewer than 3,000).

In its sample, this clonotype was seen many times. Its antigen is not identified. The TCR beta library used iRepertoire HTBI primers with Arm-PCR amplification of CDR3. Each CDR3 protein is one row after TCRdb ran MiXCR on the multiplex PCR reads. The sample contains some 330,000 distinct CDR3 sequences, 12% of which appear only once. The time point: newly diagnosed GD, antithyroid drugs for less than 3 months. PBMC RNA served as the TCR library source. These same records also appear under a second study, on T cells in Graves' hyperthyroidism and ophthalmopathy. This second report adds: The study defined stable Graves' hyperthyroidism as no ophthalmopathy progression within 18 months. Diagnoses were made from clinical symptoms, serum measures (thyroxine and TRAb), thyroid ultrasound and orbital computed tomography.

The TCR was taken from a woman under 30 with Graves disease. V and J are TRBV9 and TRBJ2-1, with D maybe TRBD2 (5 bases). The starting material was peripheral blood mononuclear cells (PBMCs), obtained at new diagnosis, from a patient treated with antithyroid drugs. The CDR3 sequence is CASSVDLAQYNEQFF. The CDR3 nucleotides read TGTGCCAGCAGCGTAGATCTAGCTCAATACAATGAGCAGTTCTTC.